These 16 T cell receptor beta chains were sequenced from one sample in a study of metastatic and nonmetastatic thyroid tumors. Patients had received no treatment of any kind before thyroid surgery. TCRdb re-analyzed the PCR reads using MiXCR. Seen here are about 16,000 clones, about 30% observed once, and the top ten hold roughly 14%. Sequenced input: adjacent normal tissue. The receptor source for this set is a female donor with papillary thyroid cancer or a benign thyroid nodule (not recorded which). Some clones in this sample may be carry-over from other donors' samples.

This sequence joins TRBV6-1 and TRBJ2-7, with a tentative D call TRBD1 (5 bases). The CDR3 length is 15 residues. V lost 5 bases and J lost 0, with 14 bases in between. The germline gives CDR1 MNHNS, CDR2 SASEGT. CDR3 region: CASSPDRFPSYEQYF. The CDR3 bases are TGTGCCAGCAGTCCCGACAGATTTCCCTCCTACGAGCAGTACTTC.

This clone appeared a few times. Here the CDR3 reads CASSTGGASGNTEAFF. The CDR3, as DNA: TGTGCCAGCAGCACAGGGGGCGCATCGGGGAACACTGAAGCTTTCTTT. The chain combines TRBV6-1 with TRBJ1-1; 9 nucleotides line up with TRBD1. The CDR3 consists of 16 residues. Germline V CDR1 and CDR2: MNHNS, SASEGT. Germline trimming cut 6 bases from V and 1 base from J; bases unmatched to any gene: 9.

The sample holds a few counts of this clone. This chain uses TRBV6-1 with TRBJ2-7; 7 bases agree with TRBD1. The CDR3 runs 14 residues. Germline CDR1 MNHNS, CDR2 SASEGT. The junction had 6 bases not matched to a gene; V was cut back by 5 bases and J by 2 bases. The CDR3 spells CASSSRDSAYEQYF. The CDR3, as DNA: TGTGCCAGCAGTAGCCGGGACAGTGCCTACGAGCAGTACTTC.

The V and J genes are TRBV12-3 or TRBV12-4 and TRBJ2-7; TRBD2 is a possible D gene (6 bases). This CDR3 comprises 14 residues. The germline V and J ends were trimmed by 3 bases and 6 bases, with 15 bases remaining between them. The DNA for the CDR3 is TGTGCCAGCAGTTTTGGAGGGCCCCTCTCCGAGCAGTACTTC. It translates to CASSFGGPLSEQYF.

This clone was seen only a few times. The gene calls are TRBV7-2 and TRBJ1-2; the match to TRBD1 covers 10 bases. The V gene end was trimmed by 0 bases and the J gene end by 4 bases; junction bases not matched to a gene: 2. CDR3 length: 15 amino acids. CDR1 is SGHTA and CDR2 is FQGNSA in the germline V gene. CDR3 coding DNA: TGTGCCAGCAGCTTAGCGGGACAGGGGTCCTATGGCTACACCTTC. Amino acid sequence: CASSLAGQGSYGYTF.

The V and J genes are TRBV20-1 and TRBJ2-7; the match to TRBD1 covers 9 bases. Germline V gives CDR1 DFQATT, CDR2 SNEGSKA (reference sequence). The CDR3 spans 15 residues. Unmatched junction bases numbered 10, after V lost 6 bases and J lost 1 base. As DNA, the CDR3 is TGCAGTGCCCCCATGGACAGGGGTCCTTCCTACGAGCAGTACTTC. This codes for CSAPMDRGPSYEQYF.

This clone was counted a few times. The rearrangement links TRBV6-1 to TRBJ1-2, with D perhaps TRBD1 (5 bases). CDR3 length: 14 amino acids. Germline assignment: CDR1 MNHNS and CDR2 SASEGT. V gave up 6 bases and J gave up 7 bases, with 18 bases separating them. CDR3 sequence (DNA): TGTGCCAGCAGCCGAGGATCAGGGTCCGGTGGCTACACCTTC. Translation gives CASSRGSGSGGYTF.

In its sample, this clone was seen a few times. V is TRBV6-1 and J is TRBJ2-7, with unresolved D. This CDR3 has 14 residues. Between the trimmed V and J ends, which lost 8 bases and 4 bases, there was a span of 18 bases. From germline, CDR1 is MNHNS and CDR2 SASEGT. CDR3 sequence (DNA): TGTGCCAGCGGCCCCAGGAACCGGTTATACGAGCAGTACTTC. Residues: CASGPRNRLYEQYF.

This clone has only a few counts. The V gene is TRBV11-2, the J gene TRBJ2-2, with TRBD2 matching over 7 bases. V gave up 5 bases and J gave up 1 base; unmatched junction bases: 7. Per germline, CDR1 SGHAT and CDR2 FQNNGV. The CDR3 length is 16 residues. Written as DNA, the CDR3 is TGTGCCAGCAGCCGCAGCGGGGCGGTGAACACCGGGGAGCTGTTTTTT. Protein: CASSRSGAVNTGELFF.

This clone is categorized as large. The V and J genes are TRBV20-1 and TRBJ1-6, with TRBD1 matching over 9 bases. The CDR3 sequence is 14 residues long. Germline trimming cut 5 bases from V and 7 bases from J; bases unmatched to any gene: 6. Germline V gives CDR1 DFQATT, CDR2 SNEGSKA (reference sequence). CDR3 nucleotides: TGCAGTGCTGACAGGGGGTTTGGGAATTCACCCCTCCACTTT. Its translation is CSADRGFGNSPLHF.

This rearrangement joins TRBV7-3 to TRBJ2-7, with TRBD1 identical over 9 bases. J gave up 4 bases and V 7 bases, and 11 bases lay outside the gene matches. The CDR3 sequence is 15 residues long. Germline-derived CDR1 and CDR2 are SGHTA and FQGTGA. The CDR3 DNA follows: TGTGCCAGCATCCTTCGTACGGACAGGGGTTACGAGCAGTACTTC. As protein: CASILRTDRGYEQYF.

In its sample, this clone ranks as medium-sized. The chain is built from TRBV7-6 and TRBJ2-2; 12 nucleotides agree with TRBD1. V lost 3 bases to trimming and J lost 4 bases; unmatched junction nucleotides: 3. This CDR3 is 16 amino acids long. Germline CDR1 reads SGHVS; CDR2 reads FNYEAQ. As DNA, the CDR3 is TGTGCCAGCAGCTTGGGGACAGGGGGCGGCACCGGGGAGCTGTTTTTT. This encodes CASSLGTGGGTGELFF.

This clone was observed a handful of times. The chain combines TRBV27 with TRBJ2-7; 7 positions agree with TRBD1. CDR1 is MNHEY, CDR2 SMNVEV, per germline (reference sequence). This CDR3 has 15 amino acids. Losses at the gene ends were 0 bases for V and 5 bases for J; bases not matched to a gene: 7. The CDR3 sequence is CASSLSPTGAHEQYF. The CDR3 bases are TGTGCCAGCAGTTTATCGCCAACAGGGGCGCACGAGCAGTACTTC.

This clone was detected only a few times. J is TRBJ2-3 and V is TRBV6-2 or TRBV6-3, with 10 positions matching TRBD2. The CDR3 runs to 16 residues. CDR1 is MNHEY, CDR2 SVGEGT, per germline. Trimming removed 9 bases from V and 6 bases from J; junction bases left unmatched: 15. The CDR3 DNA follows: TGTGCCAGTAGCCTAGGGACTAGCGAGGGATTCGATACGCAGTATTTT. It codes for CASSLGTSEGFDTQYF.

This chain uses TRBV19 with TRBJ1-2, with D possibly matching TRBD1 (5 bases). Trimming shortened V by 4 bases and J by 3 bases, and 15 bases separated the two germline ends. The germline CDR1 and CDR2 sequences are LNHDA and SQIVND (reference sequence). The CDR3 is made up of 15 amino acids. CDR3 sequence reads: CASSSRQNADYGYTF. DNA of the CDR3: TGTGCCAGTAGTAGTCGACAGAATGCGGACTATGGCTACACCTTC.

By share, this clone counts as medium-sized. This chain links TRBV3-1 with TRBJ2-7; D uncertain. Germline V gives CDR1 LGHDT, CDR2 YNNKEL (reference sequence). The CDR3 covers 12 residues. Trimming removed 4 bases at V and 6 bases at J, with 10 bases between. The CDR3 spells CASSPYWGEQYF. The CDR3 DNA follows: TGTGCCAGCAGCCCTTATTGGGGCGAGCAGTACTTC.